The rows below give T cell receptor beta chains drawn from one sample of a study of shared clonotypes between healthy human individuals. The method was immunoSEQ multiplex PCR; TCRdb's version includes in-frame clones alone and lacks a portion of them. The data hold approximately 1.5 million clones, with nearly 99% observed a single time. Source material: naive CD4+ T cells sorted from blood. Receptors originate from a man aged 25 to 40 in good health. CDR3s include the opening cysteine and the closing phenylalanine or tryptophan. D genes are given only for firm matches. Expanded clones get a size class; other rows say once, few or many, or leave the size out.

clone_size	d_call	v_call	j_call	cdr3_aa
-	-	TRBV11-1	TRBJ2-5	CASSSLRGRSKETQYF
once	-	TRBV7-9	TRBJ1-5	CASSLAGANQPQHF
-	TRBD2	TRBV30	TRBJ2-5	CAWANDGTSGSSSETQYF
-	-	TRBV2	TRBJ2-1	CASSERTYNEQFF
-	TRBD1	TRBV6-5	TRBJ1-5	CASRTGNNQPQHF
-	-	TRBV6-6	TRBJ2-7	CASRAPPDEQYF
-	TRBD2	TRBV27	TRBJ2-1	CASSIIRTSRSYNEQFF
once	-	TRBV11-2	TRBJ1-3	CASSSKLDSPFNTIYF
-	-	TRBV28	TRBJ2-5	CASSSVQEDQYF
once	-	TRBV6-5	TRBJ1-5	CASSRRVGPQHF
-	-	TRBV15	TRBJ1-5	CATSPKLGEGQPQHF
-	-	TRBV28	TRBJ2-7	CASSQEVPQYEQYF
-	-	TRBV18	TRBJ1-4	CASSDRNNEKLFF
-	-	TRBV5-4	TRBJ2-7	CASSLKGGLYYEQYF
-	-	TRBV5-1	TRBJ1-5	CASSLAGAEQPQHF
-	TRBD1	TRBV6-1	TRBJ2-2	CASNLQGAGELFF
-	-	TRBV10-2	TRBJ2-5	CASSDRTQETQYF